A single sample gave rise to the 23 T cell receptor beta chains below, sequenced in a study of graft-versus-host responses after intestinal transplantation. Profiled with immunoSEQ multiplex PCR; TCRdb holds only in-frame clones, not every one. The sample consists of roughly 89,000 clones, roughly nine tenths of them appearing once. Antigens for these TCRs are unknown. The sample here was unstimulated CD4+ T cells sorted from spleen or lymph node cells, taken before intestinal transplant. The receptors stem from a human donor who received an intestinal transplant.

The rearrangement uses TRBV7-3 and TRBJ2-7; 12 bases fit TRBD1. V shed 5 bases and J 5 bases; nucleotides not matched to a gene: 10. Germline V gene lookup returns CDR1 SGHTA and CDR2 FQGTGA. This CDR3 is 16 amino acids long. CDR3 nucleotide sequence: TGTGCCAGCAGCCCCTTACCGGGACAGGGGGCCCACGAGCAGTACTTC. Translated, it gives CASSPLPGQGAHEQYF.

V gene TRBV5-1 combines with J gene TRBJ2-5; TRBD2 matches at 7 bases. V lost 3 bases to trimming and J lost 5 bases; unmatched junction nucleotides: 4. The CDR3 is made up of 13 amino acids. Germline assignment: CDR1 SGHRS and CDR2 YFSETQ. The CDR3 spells CASSSGRYETQYF. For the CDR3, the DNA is TGCGCCAGCAGCTCCGGGAGGTACGAGACCCAGTACTTC.

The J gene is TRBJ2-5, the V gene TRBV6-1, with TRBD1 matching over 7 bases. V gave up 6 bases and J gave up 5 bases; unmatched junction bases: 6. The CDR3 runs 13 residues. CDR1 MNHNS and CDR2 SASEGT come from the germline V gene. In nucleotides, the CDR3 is TGTGCCAGCAGACAGGGGCCCGGGGAGACCCAGTACTTC. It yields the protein CASRQGPGETQYF.

CDR3 sequence (DNA): TGCGCCAGCAGCCTCAATCCGGGACAGGGGAGAAGGACCCAGTACTTC. Translated, it gives CASSLNPGQGRRTQYF. V gene TRBV4-1 combines with J gene TRBJ2-5; TRBD1 matches 10 bases. V dropped 4 bases and J dropped 7; count of bases not matched to a gene: 12. The V gene's germline CDR1 is MGHRA and CDR2 YSYEKL. This CDR3 comprises 16 residues.

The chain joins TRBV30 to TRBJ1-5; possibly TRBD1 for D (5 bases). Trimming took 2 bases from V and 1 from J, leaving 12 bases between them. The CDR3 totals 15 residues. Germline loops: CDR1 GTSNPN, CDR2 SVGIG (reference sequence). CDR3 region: CAWSLGGLSNQPQHF. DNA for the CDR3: TGTGCCTGGAGTCTGGGGGGATTAAGCAATCAGCCCCAGCATTTT.

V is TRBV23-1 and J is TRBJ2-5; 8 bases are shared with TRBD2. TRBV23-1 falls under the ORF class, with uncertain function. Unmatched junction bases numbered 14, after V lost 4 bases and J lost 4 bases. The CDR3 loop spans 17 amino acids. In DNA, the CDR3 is TGCGCCAGCAGTCGAGGAGCGGGAGACCGCAATGGAGAGACCCAGTACTTC. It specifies CASSRGAGDRNGETQYF.

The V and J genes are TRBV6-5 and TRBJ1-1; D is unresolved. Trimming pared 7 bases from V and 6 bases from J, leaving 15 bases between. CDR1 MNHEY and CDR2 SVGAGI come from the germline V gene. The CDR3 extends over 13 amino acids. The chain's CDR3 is CASTPRMDSEAFF. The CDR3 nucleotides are TGTGCCAGCACGCCCAGGATGGACTCTGAAGCTTTCTTT.

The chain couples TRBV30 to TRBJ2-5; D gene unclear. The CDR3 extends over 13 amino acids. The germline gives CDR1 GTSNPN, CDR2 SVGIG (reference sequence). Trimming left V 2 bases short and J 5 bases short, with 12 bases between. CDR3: CAWSQRPRETQYF. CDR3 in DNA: TGTGCCTGGAGTCAACGACCCAGGGAGACCCAGTACTTC. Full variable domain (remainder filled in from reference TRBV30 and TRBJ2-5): SQTIHQWPATLVQPVGSPLSLECTVEGTSNPNLYWYRQAAGRGLQLLFYSVGIGQISSEVPQNLSASRPQDRQFILSSKKLLLSDSGFYLCAWSQRPRETQYFGPGTRLLVL.

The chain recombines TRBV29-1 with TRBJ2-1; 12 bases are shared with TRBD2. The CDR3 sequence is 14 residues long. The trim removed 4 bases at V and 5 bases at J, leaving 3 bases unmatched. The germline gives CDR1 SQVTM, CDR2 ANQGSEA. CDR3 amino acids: CSVARTSGDNEQFF. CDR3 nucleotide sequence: TGCAGCGTTGCCCGGACTAGCGGGGACAATGAGCAGTTCTTC.

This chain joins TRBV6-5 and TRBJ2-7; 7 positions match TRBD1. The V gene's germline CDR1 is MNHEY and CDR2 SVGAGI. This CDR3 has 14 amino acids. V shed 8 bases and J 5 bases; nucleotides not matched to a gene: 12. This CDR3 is CASWNRDRSHEQYF. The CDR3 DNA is TGTGCCAGCTGGAACCGGGACAGAAGCCACGAGCAGTACTTC.

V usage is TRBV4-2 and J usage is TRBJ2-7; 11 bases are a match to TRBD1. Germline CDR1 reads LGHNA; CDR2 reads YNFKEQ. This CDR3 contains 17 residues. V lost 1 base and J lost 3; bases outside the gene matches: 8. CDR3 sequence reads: CASSQGSGTGGYYEQYF. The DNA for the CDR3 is TGTGCCAGCAGCCAAGGGAGCGGGACAGGGGGATACTACGAGCAGTACTTC.

In DNA form, the CDR3 reads TGTGCCAGCAGAATTGGGACTAGCGGGACCGGGGAGCTGTTTTTT. It is translated as CASRIGTSGTGELFF. The V and J genes are TRBV2 and TRBJ2-2; TRBD2 agrees at 12 bases. CDR3 length: 15 amino acids. Germline-derived CDR1 and CDR2 are SNHLY and FYNNEI. V shed 6 bases, J shed 5 bases, and the junction held 4 bases outside the gene matches. The full variable domain, in which reference TRBV2 and TRBJ2-2 provide the parts outside the CDR3, is EPEVTQTPSHQVTQMGQEVILRCVPISNHLYFYWYRQILGQKVEFLVSFYNNEISEKSEIFDDQFSVERPDGSNFTLKIRSTKLEDSAMYFCASRIGTSGTGELFFGEGSRLTVL.

CDR3 nucleotide sequence: TGTGCCACCAGCAGAGGTACGGGACAGGGGATGAACACTGAAGCTTTCTTT. Translating gives CATSRGTGQGMNTEAFF. V and J are TRBV15 and TRBJ1-1; 10 positions agree with TRBD1. The CDR3 spans 17 residues. Losses at the gene ends were 1 base for V and 0 bases for J; bases not matched to a gene: 5. Germline V gives CDR1 LNHNV, CDR2 YYDKDF (reference sequence).

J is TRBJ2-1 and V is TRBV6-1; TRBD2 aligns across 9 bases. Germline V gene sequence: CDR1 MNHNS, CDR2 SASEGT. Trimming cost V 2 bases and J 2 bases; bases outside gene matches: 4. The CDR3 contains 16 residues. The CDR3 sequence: CASSETLAGTYNEQFF. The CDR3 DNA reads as TGTGCCAGCAGTGAAACCCTAGCGGGGACCTACAATGAGCAGTTCTTC.

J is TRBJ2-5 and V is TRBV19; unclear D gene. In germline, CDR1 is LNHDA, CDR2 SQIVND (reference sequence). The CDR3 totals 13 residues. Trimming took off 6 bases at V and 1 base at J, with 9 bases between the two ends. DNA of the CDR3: TGTGCCAGTAGCAGAAACACCCAAGAGACCCAGTACTTC. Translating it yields CASSRNTQETQYF.

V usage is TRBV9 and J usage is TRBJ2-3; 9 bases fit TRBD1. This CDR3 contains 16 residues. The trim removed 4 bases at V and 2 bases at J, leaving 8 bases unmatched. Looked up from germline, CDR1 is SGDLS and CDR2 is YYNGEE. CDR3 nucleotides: TGTGCCAGCAGCACCCGGGACAGGGTATACACAGATACGCAGTATTTT. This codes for CASSTRDRVYTDTQYF.

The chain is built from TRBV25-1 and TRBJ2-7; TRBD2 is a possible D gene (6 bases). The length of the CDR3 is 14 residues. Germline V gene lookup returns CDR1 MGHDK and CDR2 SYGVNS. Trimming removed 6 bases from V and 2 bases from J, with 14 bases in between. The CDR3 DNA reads TGTGCCAGCAGACCAAATAGCGGTCCCTACGAGCAGTACTTC. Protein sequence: CASRPNSGPYEQYF.

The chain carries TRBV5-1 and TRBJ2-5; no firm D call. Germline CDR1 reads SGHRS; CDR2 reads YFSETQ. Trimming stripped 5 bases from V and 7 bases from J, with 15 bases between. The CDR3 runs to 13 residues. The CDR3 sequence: CASSFAAGATQYF. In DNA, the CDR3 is TGCGCCAGCAGTTTTGCGGCCGGCGCGACCCAGTACTTC.

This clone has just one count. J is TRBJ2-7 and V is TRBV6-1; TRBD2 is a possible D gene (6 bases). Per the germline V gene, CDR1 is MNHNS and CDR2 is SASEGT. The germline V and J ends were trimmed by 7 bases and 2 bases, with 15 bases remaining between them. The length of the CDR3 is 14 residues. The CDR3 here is CASILSPSAYEQYF. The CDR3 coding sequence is TGTGCCAGCATCTTAAGCCCTAGCGCCTACGAGCAGTACTTC.

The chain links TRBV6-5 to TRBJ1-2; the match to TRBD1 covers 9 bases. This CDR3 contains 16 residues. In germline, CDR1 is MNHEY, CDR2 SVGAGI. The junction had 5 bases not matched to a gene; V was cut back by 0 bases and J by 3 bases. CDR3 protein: CASSYSNRGPHYGYTF. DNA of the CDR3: TGTGCCAGCAGTTACTCGAACAGGGGGCCCCACTATGGCTACACCTTC.

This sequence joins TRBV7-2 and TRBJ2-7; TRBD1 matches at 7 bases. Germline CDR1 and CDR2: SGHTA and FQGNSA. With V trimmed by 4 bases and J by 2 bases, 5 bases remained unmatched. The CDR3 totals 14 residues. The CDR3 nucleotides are TGTGCCAGCAGCTCACCACAGGGGCCCTACGAGCAGTACTTC. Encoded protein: CASSSPQGPYEQYF.

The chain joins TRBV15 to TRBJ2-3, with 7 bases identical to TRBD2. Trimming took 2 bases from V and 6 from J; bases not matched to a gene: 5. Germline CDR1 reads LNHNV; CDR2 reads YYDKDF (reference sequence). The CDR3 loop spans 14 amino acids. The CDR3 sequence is CATSRLADIDTQYF. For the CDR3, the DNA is TGTGCCACCAGCAGACTAGCGGATATCGATACGCAGTATTTT. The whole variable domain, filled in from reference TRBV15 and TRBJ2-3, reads DAMVIQNPRYQVTQFGKPVTLSCSQTLNHNVMYWYQQKSSQAPKLLFHYYDKDFNNEADTPDNFQSRRPNTSFCFLDIRSPGLGDTAMYLCATSRLADIDTQYFGPGTRLTVL.

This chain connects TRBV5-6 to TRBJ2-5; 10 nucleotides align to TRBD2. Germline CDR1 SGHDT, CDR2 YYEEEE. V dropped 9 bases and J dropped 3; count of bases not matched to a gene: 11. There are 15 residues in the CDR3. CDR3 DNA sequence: TGTGCCACCCCGCAGCGGGGGGGGAAAAAAGAGACCCAGTACTTC. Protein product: CATPQRGGKKETQYF.